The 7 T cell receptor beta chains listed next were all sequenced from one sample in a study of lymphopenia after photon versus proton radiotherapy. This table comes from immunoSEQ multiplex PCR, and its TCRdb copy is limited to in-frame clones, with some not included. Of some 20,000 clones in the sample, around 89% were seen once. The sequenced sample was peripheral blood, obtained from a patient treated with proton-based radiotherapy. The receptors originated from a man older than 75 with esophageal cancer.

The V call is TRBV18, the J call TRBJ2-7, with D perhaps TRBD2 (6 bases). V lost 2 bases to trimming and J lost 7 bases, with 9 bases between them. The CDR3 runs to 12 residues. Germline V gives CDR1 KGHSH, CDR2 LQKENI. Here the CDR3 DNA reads TGTGCCAGCTCACCAATCCGGGAGGAGCAGTACTTC. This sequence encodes CASSPIREEQYF. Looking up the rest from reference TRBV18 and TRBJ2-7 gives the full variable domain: NAGVMQNPRHLVRRRGQEARLRCSPMKGHSHVYWYRQLPEEGLKFMVYLQKENIIDESGMPKERFSAEFPKEGPSILRIQQVVRGDSAAYFCASSPIREEQYFGPGTRLTVT.

DNA of the CDR3: TGTGCCACCAGCAGAGACCGACAGGGCGAGCAGTTCTTC. Its translation is CATSRDRQGEQFF. The V call is TRBV15, the J call TRBJ2-1, with 7 nucleotides matching TRBD1. V was clipped by 0 bases and J by 10 bases; unmatched bases: 3. In germline, CDR1 is LNHNV, CDR2 YYDKDF (reference sequence). The CDR3 totals 13 residues. Full variable domain (remainder filled in from reference TRBV15 and TRBJ2-1): DAMVIQNPRYQVTQFGKPVTLSCSQTLNHNVMYWYQQKSSQAPKLLFHYYDKDFNNEADTPDNFQSRRPNTSFCFLDIRSPGLGDTAMYLCATSRDRQGEQFFGPGTRLTVL.

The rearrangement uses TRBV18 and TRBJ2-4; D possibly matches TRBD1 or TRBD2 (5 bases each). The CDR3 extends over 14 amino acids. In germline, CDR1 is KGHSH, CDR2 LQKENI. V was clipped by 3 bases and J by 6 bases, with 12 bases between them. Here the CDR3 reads CASSPSGTSNIQYF. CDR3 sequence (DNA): TGTGCCAGCTCACCGTCCGGGACCTCAAACATTCAGTACTTC.

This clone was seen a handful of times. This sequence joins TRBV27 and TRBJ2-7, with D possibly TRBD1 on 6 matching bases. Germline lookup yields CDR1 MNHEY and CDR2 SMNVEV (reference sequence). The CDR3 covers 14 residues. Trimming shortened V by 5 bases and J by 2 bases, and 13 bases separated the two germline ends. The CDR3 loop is CASSSWDKTYEQYF. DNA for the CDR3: TGTGCCAGCAGTAGCTGGGACAAGACCTACGAGCAGTACTTC.

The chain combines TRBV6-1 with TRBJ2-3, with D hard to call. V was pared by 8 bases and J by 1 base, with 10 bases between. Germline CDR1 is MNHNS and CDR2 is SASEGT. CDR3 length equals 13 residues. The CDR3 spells CASWFPRTDTQYF. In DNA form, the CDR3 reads TGTGCCAGCTGGTTCCCCCGCACAGATACGCAGTATTTT.

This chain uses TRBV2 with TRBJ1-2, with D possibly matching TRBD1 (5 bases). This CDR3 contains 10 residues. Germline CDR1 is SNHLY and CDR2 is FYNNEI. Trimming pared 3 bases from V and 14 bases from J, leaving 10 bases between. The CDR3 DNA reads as TGTGCCAGCAGTGACGGCAGGGCGACCTTC. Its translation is CASSDGRATF. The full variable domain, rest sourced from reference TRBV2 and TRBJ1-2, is EPEVTQTPSHQVTQMGQEVILRCVPISNHLYFYWYRQILGQKVEFLVSFYNNEISEKSEIFDDQFSVERPDGSNFTLKIRSTKLEDSAMYFCASSDGRATFGSGTRLTVV.

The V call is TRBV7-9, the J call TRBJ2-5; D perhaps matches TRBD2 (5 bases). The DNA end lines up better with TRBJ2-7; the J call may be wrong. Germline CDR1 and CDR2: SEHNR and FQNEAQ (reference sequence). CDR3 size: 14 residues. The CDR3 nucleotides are TGTGCCAGCAGAGAGCTCAGCGGTACCTACGAGCAGTACTTC. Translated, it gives CASRELSGTYEQYF.